This T cell receptor (beta chain) was captured by sequencing in a study of T cells and Merkel cell carcinoma outcomes. The table came from immunoSEQ multiplex PCR; TCRdb's copy has only in-frame clones and leaves some out. The profile shows around 4,200 clones, about 91% of them singletons. Germline trimming cut 7 bases from V and 6 bases from J; bases unmatched to any gene: 13. The CDR3 totals 15 residues. The germline V gene encodes CDR1 LNHDA and CDR2 SQIVND (reference sequence). This receptor was taken from a human donor with Merkel cell carcinoma. What was sequenced was tumor tissue from Merkel cell carcinoma. The rearrangement uses TRBV19 and TRBJ1-1; 8 positions match TRBD1. The CDR3 reads CASNSHRGARAEAFF. CDR3 nucleotide sequence: TGTGCCAGTAATTCTCACAGGGGGGCACGGGCTGAAGCTTTCTTT. The complete variable domain, with remaining parts taken from reference TRBV19 and TRBJ1-1, reads DGGITQSPKYLFRKEGQNVTLSCEQNLNHDAMYWYRQDPGQGLRLIYYSQIVNDFQKGDIAEGYSVSREKKESFPLTVTSAQKNPTAFYLCASNSHRGARAEAFFGQGTRLTVV.